This passage covers 17 T cell receptor beta chains from one sample sequenced in a study of Ad26.COV2.S vaccination and SARS-CoV-2 variants. The table came from immunoSEQ multiplex PCR; TCRdb's copy has only in-frame clones and leaves some out. Among roughly 420,000 clones listed, more than 75% were seen once. Treatment in this sample: some 20 received Ad26.COV2.S at low or high dose, single or two shots; a few received placebo; per-sample allocation not given. Material that was analyzed had been drawn on day 63 after the first vaccine or placebo injection. Source: peripheral blood, taken in a trial of Ad26.COV2.S vaccine versus placebo. These receptor sequences come from a person between 18 and 65 years old who received the Ad26.COV2.S COVID-19 vaccine or a placebo.

The rearrangement joins TRBV7-9 to TRBJ1-5; D unclear. The CDR3 is 14 residues long. The germline V and J ends were trimmed by 3 bases and 6 bases, with 12 bases remaining between them. Looked up from germline, CDR1 is SEHNR and CDR2 is FQNEAQ (reference sequence). The CDR3 coding sequence is TGTGCCAGCAGCTTTGGTCGGCCGGGTCAGCCCCAGCATTTT. Translated, it gives CASSFGRPGQPQHF.

The chain joins TRBV6-6 to TRBJ1-5; D remains unclear. CDR3 length: 16 residues. The ends were cut back, 4 bases at V and 0 bases at J, with 13 bases in the middle. The V gene's germline CDR1 is MNHNY and CDR2 SVGAGI (reference sequence). This CDR3 reads CASSFLDIYSNQPQHF. The CDR3 DNA sequence: TGTGCCAGCAGTTTCTTAGACATTTATAGCAATCAGCCCCAGCATTTT.

The gene calls are TRBV5-1 and TRBJ2-5; TRBD2 might be the D (6 bases). CDR3 length equals 14 residues. Germline V gene data show CDR1 as SGHRS and CDR2 as YFSETQ. Trimming left V 2 bases short and J 2 bases short, with 10 bases between. The CDR3 DNA reads as TGCGCCAGCAGCTTACGAGGGACTCAAGAGACCCAGTACTTC. This encodes CASSLRGTQETQYF.

V is TRBV6-5 and J is TRBJ1-2; 7 nucleotides match TRBD1. This CDR3 has 15 amino acids. J lost 6 bases, V lost 7 bases, and 14 bases had no gene match. Per germline, CDR1 MNHEY and CDR2 SVGAGI. DNA for the CDR3: TGTGCCAGCACCCGGGGACAGAGGAAAGAGGATGGCTACACCTTC. As protein: CASTRGQRKEDGYTF.

This rearrangement joins TRBV7-2 to TRBJ1-3, with D perhaps matching TRBD1 (5 bases). V lost 5 bases and J lost 0, with 11 bases in between. The germline V gene has CDR1 SGHTA and CDR2 FQGNSA. The CDR3 spans 15 residues. The CDR3: CASSRDRSSGNTIYF. The CDR3 DNA sequence: TGTGCCAGCAGCCGGGACCGAAGCTCTGGAAACACCATATATTTT.

This sequence joins TRBV12-3 or TRBV12-4 and TRBJ2-7; D ambiguous. Deletions cut 2 bases from V and 4 bases from J, with 6 bases between. The CDR3 length is 12 residues. The CDR3 nucleotides are TGTGCCAGCAGTTTACTAGGGTACGAGCAGTACTTC. Amino acid sequence: CASSLLGYEQYF.

This chain connects TRBV27 to TRBJ1-6; tentatively, D is TRBD1 (6 bases). Trimming removed 4 bases at V and 6 bases at J, with 7 bases between. Germline CDR1 and CDR2: MNHEY and SMNVEV (reference sequence). This CDR3 region has 13 residues. The CDR3 spells CASSSRGNSPLHF. The CDR3 region has the DNA TGTGCCAGCAGTTCCAGGGGTAATTCACCCCTCCACTTT.

The rearrangement uses TRBV10-3 and TRBJ2-1; D might be TRBD1 or TRBD2, each matching 5 bases. Trimming cost V 6 bases and J 11 bases, with 17 bases left between them. CDR1 is ENHRY and CDR2 is SYGVKD in the germline V gene. The CDR3 extends over 13 amino acids. The CDR3 DNA sequence: TGTGCCATCAGGTCCTGGGACGGGACGCAGCAGTTCTTC. It translates to CAIRSWDGTQQFF.

The chain recombines TRBV27 with TRBJ2-1; D remains ambiguous. The germline V gene has CDR1 MNHEY and CDR2 SMNVEV (reference sequence). V lost 4 bases and J lost 0, with 19 bases in between. There are 18 residues in the CDR3. CDR3 region: CASSSSPPRHFSYNEQFF. CDR3 bases: TGTGCCAGCAGTTCCTCCCCTCCGAGGCACTTCTCCTACAATGAGCAGTTCTTC.

V and J are TRBV7-2 and TRBJ2-6; 9 bases align to TRBD2. The CDR3 consists of 18 residues. Germline trimming cut 7 bases from V and 8 bases from J; bases unmatched to any gene: 18. Germline V lookup: CDR1 SGHTA, CDR2 FQGNSA. The CDR3 sequence is CASTFNAGGQGRTNVLTF. The DNA of the CDR3 is TGTGCCAGCACCTTTAATGCGGGGGGGCAGGGGCGGACCAACGTCCTGACTTTC. Looking up the rest from reference TRBV7-2 and TRBJ2-6 gives the full variable domain: GAGVSQSPSNKVTEKGKDVELRCDPISGHTALYWYRQSLGQGLEFLIYFQGNSAPDKSGLPSDRFSAERTGGSVSTLTIQRTQQEDSAVYLCASTFNAGGQGRTNVLTFGAGSRLTVL.

The V call is TRBV19, the J call TRBJ2-3; a weak D match, TRBD1 (5 bases). There are 16 residues in the CDR3. Germline loops: CDR1 LNHDA, CDR2 SQIVND (reference sequence). V dropped 3 bases and J dropped 1 base, with 14 bases sitting between them. CDR3 sequence (DNA): TGTGCCAGTAGTATTAGCTACAGGCACGGCACAGATACGCAGTATTTT. Amino acid sequence: CASSISYRHGTDTQYF. The full variable domain, rest sourced from reference TRBV19 and TRBJ2-3, is DGGITQSPKYLFRKEGQNVTLSCEQNLNHDAMYWYRQDPGQGLRLIYYSQIVNDFQKGDIAEGYSVSREKKESFPLTVTSAQKNPTAFYLCASSISYRHGTDTQYFGPGTRLTVL.

CDR3 sequence (DNA): TGTGCCAGCAGCTTAGGCCCCGGTAGGGGGCGAAACACCATATATTTT. This encodes CASSLGPGRGRNTIYF. V gene TRBV7-8 combines with J gene TRBJ1-3; the match to TRBD1 covers 7 bases. Unmatched junction bases numbered 8, after V lost 1 base and J lost 5 bases. CDR1 and CDR2 (germline): SGHVS, FQNEAQ. CDR3 size: 16 residues.

The gene calls are TRBV7-2 and TRBJ2-5; D is perhaps TRBD1 or TRBD2 (6 bases each). The V gene's germline CDR1 is SGHTA and CDR2 FQGNSA. The CDR3 is 15 residues long. V was clipped by 0 bases and J by 4 bases, with 12 bases between them. The CDR3 sequence is CASSLARGGRETQYF. CDR3 nucleotides: TGTGCCAGCAGCTTAGCGCGTGGGGGGCGAGAGACCCAGTACTTC. Drawing the rest from reference TRBV7-2 and TRBJ2-5, the complete variable domain is GAGVSQSPSNKVTEKGKDVELRCDPISGHTALYWYRQSLGQGLEFLIYFQGNSAPDKSGLPSDRFSAERTGGSVSTLTIQRTQQEDSAVYLCASSLARGGRETQYFGPGTRLLVL.

This chain uses TRBV10-3 with TRBJ2-3; D may be TRBD1 or TRBD2 (5 bases each). The CDR3 loop spans 17 amino acids. The V and J ends lost 4 bases and 0 bases respectively, with 17 bases between them. Germline V lookup: CDR1 ENHRY, CDR2 SYGVKD. CDR3 bases: TGTGCCATCAGTGGCTACTCCGGGGCTGATAGCACAGATACGCAGTATTTT. Translating it yields CAISGYSGADSTDTQYF.

This sequence joins TRBV30 and TRBJ2-1; TRBD2 agrees at 10 bases. Germline CDR1 and CDR2: GTSNPN and SVGIG (reference sequence). The CDR3 totals 15 residues. V gave up 0 bases and J gave up 3 bases; unmatched junction bases: 2. DNA of the CDR3: TGTGCCTGGAGTGTAGCGGGGGGGATCTACAATGAGCAGTTCTTC. This encodes CAWSVAGGIYNEQFF.

The chain has TRBV11-2 and TRBJ2-5, with 9 bases identical to TRBD2. The germline V gene encodes CDR1 SGHAT and CDR2 FQNNGV. This CDR3 spans 13 amino acids. The junction had 9 bases not matched to a gene; V was cut back by 6 bases and J by 10 bases. Here the CDR3 reads CASSFSGLAGQYF. The CDR3 DNA is TGTGCCAGCAGTTTCTCGGGACTAGCCGGCCAGTACTTC.

The chain combines TRBV14 with TRBJ2-3, with 7 bases matching TRBD1. The V gene's germline CDR1 is SGHDN and CDR2 FVKESK. There are 16 residues in the CDR3. V lost 5 bases and J lost 4; bases outside the gene matches: 12. CDR3 DNA sequence: TGTGCCAGCAGCGCCATGACAGGGTTCGGGTCAGATACGCAGTATTTT. This gives the protein CASSAMTGFGSDTQYF.